In its sample, the clone carrying this T cell receptor beta chain was seen many times. TCRbeta library preparation incorporated unique molecular identifiers. TCRdb called the PCR reads again in MiXCR, with one record for every CDR3 protein. In the table there are 330,000 or so distinct CDR3 sequences, about a tenth of which are singletons. This entry belongs to a study of T-cell reconstitution after alpha-beta-depleted transplantation in children. The CDR3 has 14 residues. With 7 bases clipped from V and 4 bases from J, the junction kept 7 bases outside the gene matches. Germline V gene data show CDR1 as MNHEY and CDR2 as SVGEGT.

This TCR was recovered from a human donor who donated a stem cell graft to a child with acute lymphoblastic leukemia. The genes are TRBV6-2 or TRBV6-3 and TRBJ2-1, with TRBD2 matching over 7 bases. The specimen comprised PBMCs from the stem cell graft donor, sampled from the stem cell graft. The CDR3 region is CASTFSGLYNEQFF. The DNA for the CDR3 is TGTGCCAGCACTTTTAGCGGGCTATACAATGAGCAGTTCTTC.